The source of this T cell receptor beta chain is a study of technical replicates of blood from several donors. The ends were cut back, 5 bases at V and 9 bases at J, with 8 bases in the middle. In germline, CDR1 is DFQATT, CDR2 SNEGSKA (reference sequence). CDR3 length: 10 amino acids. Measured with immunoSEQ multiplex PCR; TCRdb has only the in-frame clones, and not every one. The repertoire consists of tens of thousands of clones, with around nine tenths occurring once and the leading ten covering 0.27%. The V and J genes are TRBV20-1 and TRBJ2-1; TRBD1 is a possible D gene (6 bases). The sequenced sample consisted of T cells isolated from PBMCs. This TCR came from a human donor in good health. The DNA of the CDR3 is TGCAGTGCTCGACAGGCTGAGCAGTTCTTC. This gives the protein CSARQAEQFF.